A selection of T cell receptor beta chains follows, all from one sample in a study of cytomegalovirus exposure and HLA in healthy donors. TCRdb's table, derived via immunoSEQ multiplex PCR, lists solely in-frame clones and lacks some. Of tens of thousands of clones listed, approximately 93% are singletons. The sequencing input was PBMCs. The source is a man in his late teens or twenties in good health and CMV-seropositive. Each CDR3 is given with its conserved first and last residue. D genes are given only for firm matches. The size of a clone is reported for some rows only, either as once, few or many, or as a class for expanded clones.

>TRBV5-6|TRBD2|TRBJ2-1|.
TGTGCCAGCTCCAGGAACCCTAGCGGGAGTAGGAATGAGCAGTTCTTC
CASSRNPSGSRNEQFF
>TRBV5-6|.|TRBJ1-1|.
TGTGCCAGCAGCTTGGACGGGGGTAACACTGAAGCTTTCTTT
CASSLDGGNTEAFF
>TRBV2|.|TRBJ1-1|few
TGTGCCAGCAGGAGGGGGGGGGTGAACACTGAAGCTTTCTTT
CASRRGGVNTEAFF
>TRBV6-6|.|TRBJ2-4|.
TGTGCCAGCAGTTATTTGGGGGCGCCGACCAAAAACATTCAGTACTTC
CASSYLGAPTKNIQYF
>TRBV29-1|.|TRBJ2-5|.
TGCAGCGTTGAATCGGGGGAGACCCAGTACTTC
CSVESGETQYF
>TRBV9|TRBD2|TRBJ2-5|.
TGTGCCAGCAGCGGGACTAGCGGGGGTTGGGAGACCCAGTACTTC
CASSGTSGGWETQYF
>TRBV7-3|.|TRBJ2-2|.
TGTGCCAGCAGCTTAAACTCTGGGACACAAAAGACCGGGGAGCTGTTTTTT
CASSLNSGTQKTGELFF
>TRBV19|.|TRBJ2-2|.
TGTGCCAGTAGCAATTACCCCCTAGACACCGGGGAGCTGTTTTTT
CASSNYPLDTGELFF
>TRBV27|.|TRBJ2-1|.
TGTGCCAGCAGTTTATCCGGGGAGCCCAATGAGCAGTTCTTC
CASSLSGEPNEQFF
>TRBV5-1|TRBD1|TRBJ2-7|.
TGCGCCAGCAGCCTTCGCCTGGGACAGGACTCCTACGAGCAGTACTTC
CASSLRLGQDSYEQYF
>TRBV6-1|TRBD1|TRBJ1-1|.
TGTGCCATCAAATCCGGGACAGGGGACACTGAAGCTTTCTTT
CAIKSGTGDTEAFF
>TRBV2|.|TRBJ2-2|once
TGTGCCAGCAGTGCATTCACCGGGGAGCTGTTTTTT
CASSAFTGELFF
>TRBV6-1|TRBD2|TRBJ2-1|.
TGTGCCAGCAAAGGACTAGCGGATTACAATGAGCAGTTCTTC
CASKGLADYNEQFF
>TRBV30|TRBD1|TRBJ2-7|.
TGTGCCTGGAGTCAGGGGGCCTACGAGCAGTACTTC
CAWSQGAYEQYF
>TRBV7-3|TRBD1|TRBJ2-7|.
TGTGCCAGCAGCTTGGCCCAGGGGGCGGTCGAGCAGTACTTC
CASSLAQGAVEQYF
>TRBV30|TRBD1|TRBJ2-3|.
TGTGCCTGGACACAGGGGGCCACAGATACGCAGTATTTT
CAWTQGATDTQYF
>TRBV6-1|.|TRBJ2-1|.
TGTGCCAGCAGTCCACTAAGCGGTACCTACAATGAGCAGTTCTTC
CASSPLSGTYNEQFF
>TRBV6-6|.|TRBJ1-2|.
TGTGCCAGCAGTTACTTTGTGCAGGCCGGCTACACCTTC
CASSYFVQAGYTF
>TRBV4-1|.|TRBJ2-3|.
TGCGCCAGCAGCCCGGGACTCCTTCTCTCAGATACGCAGTATTTT
CASSPGLLLSDTQYF
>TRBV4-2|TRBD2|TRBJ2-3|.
TGTGCCAGCAGCCTTCCATCACTAGCGGGGGGGCAGGCAGATACGCAGTATTTT
CASSLPSLAGGQADTQYF
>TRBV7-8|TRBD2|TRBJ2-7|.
TGTGCCAGCAGCTGGGCAGGGACTAGCGACTACGAGCAGTACTTC
CASSWAGTSDYEQYF
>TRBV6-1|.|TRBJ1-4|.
TGTGCCAGCATTAGGACAGTAAATGAAAAACTGTTTTTT
CASIRTVNEKLFF
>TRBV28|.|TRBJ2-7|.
TGTGCCAGCCAACCCGTAAGACTGAGCTCCTACGAGCAGTACTTC
CASQPVRLSSYEQYF
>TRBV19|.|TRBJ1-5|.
TGTGCCAGTAGTGGCACGTTCAATCAGCCCCAGCATTTT
CASSGTFNQPQHF
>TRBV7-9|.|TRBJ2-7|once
TGTGCCAGCAGCCCCGGGGGGCGGAAAGAGCAGTACTTC
CASSPGGRKEQYF